Sequencing of this T cell receptor (beta chain) was carried out in a study of blood T cell repertoires in COVID-19. This CDR3 has 16 residues. Germline lookup yields CDR1 LGHNA and CDR2 YSLEER. The V segment lost 0 bases and the J segment 2 bases; nucleotides outside the gene matches: 4. Generated by immunoSEQ multiplex PCR, the TCRdb table keeps only in-frame clones and is missing some. The repertoire holds over 85,000 clones, with approximately 85% as singletons. The J gene is TRBJ1-5, the V gene TRBV4-3; the match to TRBD1 covers 7 bases. The specimen was peripheral blood. This clonotype was obtained from a woman aged 80 or over with COVID-19, enrolled during active disease. The CDR3 region is CASSQDKGACNQPQHF. The CDR3 DNA reads TGCGCCAGCAGCCAAGATAAGGGGGCTTGCAATCAGCCCCAGCATTTT.